The entry below describes one TCR beta chain. The sample originates from a study of blood T cell repertoires in COVID-19. Enrolled through a virtual design, the participants were between roughly 18 and 90 years of age and came from some 26 US areas. The recovered donors of Cohort 3 showed two negative PCRs, clearance, or symptom resolution. Germline lookup yields CDR1 LGHDT and CDR2 YNNKEL (reference sequence). V was cut by 5 bases and J by 10 bases, with 12 bases left in between. The CDR3 is 12 residues long. The protocol was immunoSEQ multiplex PCR, while the TCRdb copy is restricted to in-frame clones and leaves out a portion. The sample has 250,000 to 350,000 clones; around 88% are singletons.

The TCR sequence derives from a woman in her forties who had recovered from COVID-19. The chain couples TRBV3-1 (or the pseudogene TRBV3-2) to TRBJ2-1; D not certain. Sequences were obtained from PBMCs or T cells enriched from blood (not recorded which). Here the CDR3 DNA reads TGTGCCAGCAGCACACGGGTGTGGGAGCAGTTCTTC. It encodes CASSTRVWEQFF.